The 26 T cell receptor beta chains presented below share a single source sample, sequenced in a study of blood T cell repertoires in COVID-19. TCRdb's table, derived via immunoSEQ multiplex PCR, lists solely in-frame clones and lacks some. The data hold a few hundred thousand clones, with around 88% observed a single time. Sequences were obtained from peripheral blood. Every receptor here comes from a woman aged 50 to 65 with acute or convalescent COVID-19.

This clone appeared once. The chain carries TRBV30 and TRBJ2-3, with 14 bases matching TRBD2. Germline CDR1 reads GTSNPN; CDR2 reads SVGIG (reference sequence). The J segment lost 2 bases and the V segment lost 5 bases, leaving 6 bases of the junction unmatched. CDR3 length: 16 residues. The CDR3 DNA sequence: TGTGCCTGGTCGGGACTAGCGGGAGTCATCACAGATACGCAGTATTTT. It specifies CAWSGLAGVITDTQYF.

The genes are TRBV4-1 and TRBJ1-5; D is unclear. The CDR3 has 13 amino acids. Germline values: CDR1 MGHRA, CDR2 YSYEKL. The V end lost 4 bases, the J end lost 5 bases, and 9 bases lay between the germline ends. The CDR3 bases are TGCGCCAGCAGCCGCGGGGAGGATCAGCCCCAGCATTTT. This codes for CASSRGEDQPQHF.

The rearrangement links TRBV6-5 to TRBJ1-2; D is possibly TRBD1 (5 bases). Per the germline V gene, CDR1 is MNHEY and CDR2 is SVGAGI. There are 15 residues in the CDR3. Trimming removed 8 bases at V and 2 bases at J, with 18 bases between. The CDR3 is CASGAPHSENYGYTF. The DNA of the CDR3 is TGTGCCAGCGGGGCCCCTCACTCGGAAAACTATGGCTACACCTTC.

This rearrangement joins TRBV6-1 to TRBJ1-5, with D uncertain. CDR1 is MNHNS and CDR2 is SASEGT in the germline V gene. CDR3 length equals 15 residues. Trimming took 0 bases from V and 4 from J, leaving 10 bases between them. CDR3 in amino acids: CASSEAPTPNQPQHF. CDR3 nucleotide sequence: TGTGCCAGCAGTGAAGCCCCAACTCCTAATCAGCCCCAGCATTTT.

The genes are TRBV10-3 and TRBJ1-5, with TRBD1 identical over 8 bases. The CDR3 consists of 15 residues. J lost 4 bases, V lost 3 bases, and 5 bases had no gene match. Germline CDR1 ENHRY, CDR2 SYGVKD. The CDR3, as DNA: TGTGCCATCAGTGAACGACAGGGGCAAAATCAGCCCCAGCATTTT. It translates to CAISERQGQNQPQHF.

A single count supports this clone. The CDR3 nucleotides read TGTGCCAGCAGTCCTAGCCGGAGCTCCTACGAGCAGTACTTC. It is translated as CASSPSRSSYEQYF. The V gene is TRBV6-5, the J gene TRBJ2-7; D is perhaps TRBD2 (5 bases). The CDR3 extends over 14 amino acids. V was trimmed by 5 bases and J by 0 bases, leaving 11 bases between them. Germline CDR1 MNHEY, CDR2 SVGAGI.

This clone was found once. The sample contains more than one DNA sequence encoding this CDR3. J is TRBJ2-1 and V is TRBV5-4, with 10 bases fitting TRBD2. J lost 5 bases, V lost 0 bases, and 2 bases had no gene match. Germline V gene sequence: CDR1 SGHNT, CDR2 YYREEE (reference sequence). The CDR3 is made up of 15 amino acids. The CDR3 loop reads CASSLELAGHNEQFF. The CDR3 nucleotides are TGTGCCAGCAGCTTGGAACTAGCGGGACACAATGAGCAGTTCTTC.

The CDR3 loop is CASSTGTSGSPGYEQYF. CDR3 bases: TGTGCCAGCAGCACCGGGACTAGCGGGAGTCCGGGCTACGAGCAGTACTTC. The gene calls are TRBV9 and TRBJ2-7, with 14 bases identical to TRBD2. Losses at the gene ends were 4 bases for V and 3 bases for J; bases not matched to a gene: 9. Germline V lookup: CDR1 SGDLS, CDR2 YYNGEE. CDR3 length: 17 residues.

This sequence joins TRBV4-1 and TRBJ1-1; D gene ambiguous. The length of the CDR3 is 13 residues. V was shortened by 0 bases and J by 4 bases, with 6 bases between the two germline ends. Germline CDR1 and CDR2: MGHRA and YSYEKL. CDR3 DNA: TGCGCCAGCAGCCAAGATCGAGGCACTGAAGCTTTCTTT. It specifies CASSQDRGTEAFF.

V is TRBV7-2 and J is TRBJ2-1; 7 bases map to TRBD1. The CDR3 consists of 16 residues. Trimming cost V 0 bases and J 6 bases; bases outside gene matches: 8. CDR1 SGHTA and CDR2 FQGNSA come from the germline V gene. The CDR3 reads CASSLASRGTFNEQFF. The CDR3 DNA reads as TGTGCCAGCAGCTTAGCTTCCAGGGGGACATTCAATGAGCAGTTCTTC.

V is TRBV19 and J is TRBJ1-1, with TRBD1 identical over 12 bases. The trim removed 7 bases at V and 3 bases at J, leaving 9 bases unmatched. This CDR3 has 16 amino acids. The V gene's germline CDR1 is LNHDA and CDR2 SQIVND (reference sequence). As DNA, the CDR3 is TGTGCCAGTACCCCCCCCGGGACAGGGGGCCACACTGAAGCTTTCTTT. Its translation is CASTPPGTGGHTEAFF. The variable domain in full, with the rest retrieved from reference TRBV19 and TRBJ1-1, is DGGITQSPKYLFRKEGQNVTLSCEQNLNHDAMYWYRQDPGQGLRLIYYSQIVNDFQKGDIAEGYSVSREKKESFPLTVTSAQKNPTAFYLCASTPPGTGGHTEAFFGQGTRLTVV.

Only a few counts were recorded for this clone. The chain couples TRBV10-3 to TRBJ2-7; D is possibly TRBD1 (5 bases). The CDR3 is 14 residues long. Looked up from germline, CDR1 is ENHRY and CDR2 is SYGVKD. Trimming shortened V by 3 bases and J by 3 bases, and 12 bases separated the two germline ends. The chain's CDR3 is CAISEKGSFYEQYV. CDR3 sequence (DNA): TGTGCCATCAGTGAAAAGGGGTCCTTCTACGAGCAGTACGTC.

The genes are TRBV5-1 and TRBJ1-4, with 8 nucleotides matching TRBD1. The CDR3 covers 17 residues. CDR1 SGHRS and CDR2 YFSETQ come from the germline V gene. Trimming took 0 bases from V and 7 from J; bases not matched to a gene: 11. CDR3: CASSLEARQGTGEKLFF. CDR3 nucleotides: TGCGCCAGCAGCTTGGAAGCCCGACAGGGGACCGGTGAAAAACTGTTTTTT.

This sequence joins TRBV3-1 (or the pseudogene TRBV3-2) and TRBJ2-2; D remains ambiguous. Germline CDR1 reads LGHDT; CDR2 reads YNNKEL (reference sequence). This CDR3 is 13 amino acids long. Trimming took off 3 bases at V and 6 bases at J, with 8 bases between the two ends. The CDR3 sequence is CASSHIESGELFF. CDR3 in DNA: TGTGCCAGCAGCCACATAGAATCCGGGGAGCTGTTTTTT.

The rearrangement joins TRBV6-5 to TRBJ2-1; 9 bases agree with TRBD2. The CDR3 contains 13 residues. Germline CDR1 reads MNHEY; CDR2 reads SVGAGI. The J segment lost 7 bases and the V segment lost 7 bases, leaving 5 bases of the junction unmatched. The CDR3 sequence: CASKLAGTNEQFF. The CDR3 nucleotides are TGTGCCAGCAAACTAGCGGGTACAAATGAGCAGTTCTTC.

The J gene is TRBJ2-4, the V gene TRBV7-2, with 10 bases aligning to TRBD2. The CDR3 has 17 residues. The junction had 3 bases not matched to a gene; V was cut back by 1 base and J by 0 bases. CDR1 and CDR2 from the germline V gene are SGHTA and FQGNSA. Written as DNA, the CDR3 is TGTGCCAGCAGCTTAGGCGGACTAGCGGTAGCCAAAAACATTCAGTACTTC. Translating it yields CASSLGGLAVAKNIQYF.

The chain combines TRBV3-1 (or the pseudogene TRBV3-2) with TRBJ1-3, with unresolved D. V gave up 6 bases and J gave up 5 bases, with 5 bases separating them. The CDR3 covers 11 residues. In germline, CDR1 is LGHDT, CDR2 YNNKEL (reference sequence). The CDR3, as DNA: TGTGCCAGCAGTTCCAGAAACACCATATATTTT. Translated, it gives CASSSRNTIYF.

The rearrangement uses TRBV19 and TRBJ1-5; a weak D match, TRBD1 (5 bases). The CDR3 is 14 residues long. Deletions cut 3 bases from V and 0 bases from J, with 6 bases between. The germline V gene has CDR1 LNHDA and CDR2 SQIVND (reference sequence). The CDR3 loop reads CASSMGGSNQPQHF. The CDR3 nucleotides read TGTGCCAGTAGTATGGGGGGTAGCAATCAGCCCCAGCATTTT.

The gene calls are TRBV25-1 and TRBJ2-1; TRBD2 matches at 12 bases. CDR1 MGHDK and CDR2 SYGVNS come from the germline V gene. V dropped 6 bases and J dropped 8; count of bases not matched to a gene: 8. This CDR3 region has 15 residues. CDR3 nucleotides: TGTGCCAGCAGGTGGGGACTAGCGGGCACGGATGAGCAGTTCTTC. Amino acid sequence: CASRWGLAGTDEQFF.

The chain combines TRBV11-2 with TRBJ2-4, with 7 bases matching TRBD2. V lost 2 bases and J lost 0; bases outside the gene matches: 4. The CDR3 runs to 16 residues. CDR1 and CDR2 (germline): SGHAT, FQNNGV. CDR3 sequence reads: CASSLLAGVAKNIQYF. CDR3 coding DNA: TGTGCCAGCAGCTTATTGGCGGGGGTAGCCAAAAACATTCAGTACTTC. The full variable domain, completed using reference TRBV11-2 and TRBJ2-4, is EAGVAQSPRYKIIEKRQSVAFWCNPISGHATLYWYQQILGQGPKLLIQFQNNGVVDDSQLPKDRFSAERLKGVDSTLKIQPAKLEDSAVYLCASSLLAGVAKNIQYFGAGTRLSVL.

V usage is TRBV7-2 and J usage is TRBJ2-1; perhaps TRBD2 as D (5 bases). The germline CDR1 and CDR2 sequences are SGHTA and FQGNSA. The CDR3 is 15 amino acids. V gave up 5 bases and J gave up 1 base, with 12 bases separating them. CDR3 in DNA: TGTGCCAGCAGCCCCCCGGCGGGTTCCTACAATGAGCAGTTCTTC. Translating gives CASSPPAGSYNEQFF.

This chain connects TRBV10-1 to TRBJ1-5; 7 bases match TRBD1. With 8 bases clipped from V and 2 bases from J, the junction kept 0 bases outside the gene matches. The CDR3 spans 12 residues. The V gene's germline CDR1 is WNHNN and CDR2 SYGVQD (reference sequence). CDR3 sequence reads: CASGQGNQPQHF. In DNA, the CDR3 is TGCGCCAGCGGACAGGGCAATCAGCCCCAGCATTTT.

The J gene is TRBJ1-5, the V gene TRBV11-2; D possibly corresponds to TRBD1 (5 bases). The ends were cut back, 5 bases at V and 7 bases at J, with 15 bases in the middle. The CDR3 has 14 residues. In germline, CDR1 is SGHAT, CDR2 FQNNGV. CDR3 nucleotide sequence: TGTGCCAGCAGCCCCGGACATCAAGGACAGCCCCAGCATTTT. It is translated as CASSPGHQGQPQHF.

The chain uses TRBV30 and TRBJ1-5; D perhaps matches TRBD1 (5 bases). This CDR3 has 15 residues. The V gene lost 0 bases and the J gene lost 3 bases, with 12 bases spanning the gap. In germline, CDR1 is GTSNPN, CDR2 SVGIG (reference sequence). The CDR3 nucleotides are TGTGCCTGGAGTGTACGGGGGATTCTCAATCAGCCCCAGCATTTT. Translating gives CAWSVRGILNQPQHF. Combining the CDR3 with reference TRBV30 and TRBJ1-5 gives the whole variable domain SQTIHQWPATLVQPVGSPLSLECTVEGTSNPNLYWYRQAAGRGLQLLFYSVGIGQISSEVPQNLSASRPQDRQFILSSKKLLLSDSGFYLCAWSVRGILNQPQHFGDGTRLSIL.

The chain recombines TRBV7-6 with TRBJ2-1; 14 bases map to TRBD2. J was trimmed by 10 bases and V by 5 bases; bases with no gene match: 7. Germline CDR1 is SGHVS and CDR2 is FNYEAQ. CDR3 length: 15 amino acids. In DNA, the CDR3 is TGTGCCAGCAGCCCGGGGACTAGCGGGAGACTCGAGCAGTTCTTC. It yields the protein CASSPGTSGRLEQFF.

The genes are TRBV9 and TRBJ2-3; 14 bases are a match to TRBD2. CDR1 SGDLS and CDR2 YYNGEE come from the germline V gene. The ends lost 4 bases at V and 0 bases at J; junction bases unmatched: 7. This CDR3 spans 18 amino acids. The CDR3 reads CASSTRTSGRLSTDTQYF. DNA of the CDR3: TGTGCCAGCAGCACCCGGACTAGCGGGAGGCTCAGCACAGATACGCAGTATTTT.